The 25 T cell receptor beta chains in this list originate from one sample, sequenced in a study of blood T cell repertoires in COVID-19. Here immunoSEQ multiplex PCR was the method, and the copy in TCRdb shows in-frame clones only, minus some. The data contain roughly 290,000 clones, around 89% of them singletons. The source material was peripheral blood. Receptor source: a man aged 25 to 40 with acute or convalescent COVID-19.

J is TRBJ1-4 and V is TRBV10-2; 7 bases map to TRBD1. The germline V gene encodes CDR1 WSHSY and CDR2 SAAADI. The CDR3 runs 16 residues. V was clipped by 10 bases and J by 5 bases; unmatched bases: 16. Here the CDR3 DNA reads TGCGCCACCCGGGACAGTTTAAAAGGGATGAATGAAAAACTGTTTTTT. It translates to CATRDSLKGMNEKLFF.

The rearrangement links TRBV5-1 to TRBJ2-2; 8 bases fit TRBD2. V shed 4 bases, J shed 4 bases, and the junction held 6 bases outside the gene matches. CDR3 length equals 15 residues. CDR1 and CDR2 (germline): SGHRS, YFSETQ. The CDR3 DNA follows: TGCGCCAGCAGCGCGGGGGGCGATACCACCGGGGAGCTGTTTTTT. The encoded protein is CASSAGGDTTGELFF.

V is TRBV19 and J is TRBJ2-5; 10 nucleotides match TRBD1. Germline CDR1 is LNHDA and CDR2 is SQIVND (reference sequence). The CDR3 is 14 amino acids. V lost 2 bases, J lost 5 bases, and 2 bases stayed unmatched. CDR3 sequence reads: CASSIWTGGETQYF. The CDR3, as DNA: TGTGCCAGTAGTATATGGACAGGGGGGGAGACCCAGTACTTC.

CDR3 in amino acids: CASSLYAGGSSGEAFF. As DNA, the CDR3 is TGTGCCAGCAGTTTATACGCAGGGGGCTCGAGCGGTGAAGCTTTCTTT. The gene calls are TRBV28 and TRBJ1-1; TRBD1 aligns across 8 bases. This CDR3 has 16 amino acids. Germline V gene data show CDR1 as MDHEN and CDR2 as SYDVKM. V lost 1 base to trimming and J lost 7 bases; unmatched junction nucleotides: 11.

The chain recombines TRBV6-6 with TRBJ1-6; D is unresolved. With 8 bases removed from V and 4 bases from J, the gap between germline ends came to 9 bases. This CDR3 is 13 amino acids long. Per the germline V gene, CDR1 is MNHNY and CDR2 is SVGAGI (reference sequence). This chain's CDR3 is CASVGEYNSPLHF. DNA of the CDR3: TGTGCCAGCGTCGGGGAATATAATTCACCCCTCCACTTT.

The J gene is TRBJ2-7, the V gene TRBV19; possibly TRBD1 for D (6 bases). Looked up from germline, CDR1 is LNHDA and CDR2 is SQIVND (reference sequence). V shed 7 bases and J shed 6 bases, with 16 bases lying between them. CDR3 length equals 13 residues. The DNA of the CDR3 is TGTGCCAGTAAGGCAGGGGTCCTTGCCGAGCAGTACTTC. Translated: CASKAGVLAEQYF.

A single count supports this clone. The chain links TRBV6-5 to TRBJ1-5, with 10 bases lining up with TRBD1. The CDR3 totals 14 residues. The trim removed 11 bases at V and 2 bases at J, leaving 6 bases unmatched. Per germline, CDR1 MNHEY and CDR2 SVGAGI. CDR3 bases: TGTGCCGGGGCAGGACAGGGGGGCAATCAGCCCCAGCATTTT. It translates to CAGAGQGGNQPQHF.

CDR3 nucleotide sequence: TGTGCCAGCAGCGACTTGCGGCAGGGTCCCTACGAGCAGTACTTC. Its protein product is CASSDLRQGPYEQYF. V and J are TRBV7-6 and TRBJ2-7, with D tentatively TRBD1 (5 bases). The CDR3 sequence is 15 residues long. V was shortened by 5 bases and J by 2 bases, with 16 bases between the two germline ends. CDR1 is SGHVS and CDR2 is FNYEAQ in the germline V gene.

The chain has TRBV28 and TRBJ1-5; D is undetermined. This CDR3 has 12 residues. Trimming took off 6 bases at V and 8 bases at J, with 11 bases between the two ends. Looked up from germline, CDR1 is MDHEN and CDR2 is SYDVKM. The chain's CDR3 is CASRGPAEPQHF. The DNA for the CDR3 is TGTGCCAGCAGGGGCCCGGCAGAGCCCCAGCATTTT.

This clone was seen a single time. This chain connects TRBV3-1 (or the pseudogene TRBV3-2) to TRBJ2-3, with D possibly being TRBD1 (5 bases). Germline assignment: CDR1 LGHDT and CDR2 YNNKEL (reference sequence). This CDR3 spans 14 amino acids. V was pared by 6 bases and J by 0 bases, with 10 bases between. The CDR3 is CASRARQSTDTQYF. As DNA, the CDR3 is TGTGCCAGCAGGGCGCGACAGAGCACAGATACGCAGTATTTT.

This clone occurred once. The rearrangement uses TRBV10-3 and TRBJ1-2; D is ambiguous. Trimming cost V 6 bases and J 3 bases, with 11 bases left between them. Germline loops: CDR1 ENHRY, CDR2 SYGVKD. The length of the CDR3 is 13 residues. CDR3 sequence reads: CAIRQTGDYGYTF. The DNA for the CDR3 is TGTGCCATCAGGCAAACCGGGGACTATGGCTACACCTTC.

The CDR3 bases are TGTGCCAGCAGTCTACTACGTCGACAGGTCAATCAGCCCCAGCATTTT. Translation: CASSLLRRQVNQPQHF. V and J are TRBV28 and TRBJ1-5, with D perhaps TRBD1 (6 bases). Between the trimmed V and J ends, which lost 5 bases and 3 bases, there was a span of 17 bases. This CDR3 has 16 residues. Germline-derived CDR1 and CDR2 are MDHEN and SYDVKM.

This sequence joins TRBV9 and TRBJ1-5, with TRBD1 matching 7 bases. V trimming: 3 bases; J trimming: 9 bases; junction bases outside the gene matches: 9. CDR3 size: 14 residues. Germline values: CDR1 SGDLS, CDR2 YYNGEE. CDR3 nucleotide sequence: TGTGCCAGCAGCGCGGGACAGAAAGGTTCGCCCCAGCATTTT. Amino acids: CASSAGQKGSPQHF.

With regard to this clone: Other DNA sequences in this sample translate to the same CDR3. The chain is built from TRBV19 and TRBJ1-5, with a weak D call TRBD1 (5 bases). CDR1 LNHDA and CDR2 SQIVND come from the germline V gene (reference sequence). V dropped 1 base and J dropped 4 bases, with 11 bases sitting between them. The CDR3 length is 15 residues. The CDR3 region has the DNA TGTGCCAGTAGTATAGGTGGGGCCTCTAATCAGCCCCAGCATTTT. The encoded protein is CASSIGGASNQPQHF.

The CDR3 DNA follows: TGCGCCAGCAGCTTAGGGGGGGTCTATGGCTACACCTTC. Translation gives CASSLGGVYGYTF. J is TRBJ1-2 and V is TRBV5-1; weak D call: TRBD1 (6 bases). The CDR3 runs 13 residues. CDR1 SGHRS and CDR2 YFSETQ come from the germline V gene. Trimming removed 2 bases from V and 4 bases from J, with 9 bases in between.

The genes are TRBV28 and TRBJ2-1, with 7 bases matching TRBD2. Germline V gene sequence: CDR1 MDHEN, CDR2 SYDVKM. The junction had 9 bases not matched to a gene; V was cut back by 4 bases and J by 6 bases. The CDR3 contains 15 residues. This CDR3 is CASSSGASGINEQFF. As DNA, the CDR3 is TGTGCCAGCAGTTCCGGGGCTAGCGGCATCAATGAGCAGTTCTTC.

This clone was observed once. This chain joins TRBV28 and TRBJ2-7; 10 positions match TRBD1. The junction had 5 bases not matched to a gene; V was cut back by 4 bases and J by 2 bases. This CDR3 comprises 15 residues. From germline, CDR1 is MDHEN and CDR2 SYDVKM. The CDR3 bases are TGTGCCAGCAGTTCGGTCGGGACAGGGGCCTACGAGCAGTACTTC. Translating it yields CASSSVGTGAYEQYF.

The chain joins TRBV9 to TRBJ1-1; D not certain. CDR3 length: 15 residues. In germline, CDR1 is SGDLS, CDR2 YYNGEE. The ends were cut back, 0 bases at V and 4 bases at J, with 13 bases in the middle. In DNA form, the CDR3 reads TGTGCCAGCAGCGTAGCTAATGAGATGGTCACTGAAGCTTTCTTT. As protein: CASSVANEMVTEAFF.

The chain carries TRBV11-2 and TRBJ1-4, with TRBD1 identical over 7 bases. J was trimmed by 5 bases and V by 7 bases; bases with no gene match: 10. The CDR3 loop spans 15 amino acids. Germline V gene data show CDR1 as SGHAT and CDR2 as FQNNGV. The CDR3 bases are TGTGCCAGCACCGGAGGAGGGACAGAAAATGAAAAACTGTTTTTT. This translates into CASTGGGTENEKLFF.

The CDR3: CASSLWAGEEQYF. The DNA for the CDR3 is TGTGCCAGCAGTTTATGGGCGGGGGAAGAGCAGTACTTC. V gene TRBV27 combines with J gene TRBJ2-7, with 7 nucleotides matching TRBD2. V lost 1 base, J lost 7 bases, and 4 bases stayed unmatched. CDR3 length: 13 residues. Germline V gives CDR1 MNHEY, CDR2 SMNVEV (reference sequence).

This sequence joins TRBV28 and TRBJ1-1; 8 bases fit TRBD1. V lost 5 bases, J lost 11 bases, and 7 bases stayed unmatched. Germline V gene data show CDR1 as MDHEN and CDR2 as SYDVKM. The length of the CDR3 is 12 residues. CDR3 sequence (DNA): TGTGCCAGCAGTGGAGGACAGGGTGGCGCTTTCTTT. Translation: CASSGGQGGAFF. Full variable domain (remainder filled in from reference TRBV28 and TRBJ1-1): DVKVTQSSRYLVKRTGEKVFLECVQDMDHENMFWYRQDPGLGLRLIYFSYDVKMKEKGDIPEGYSVSREKKERFSLILESASTNQTSMYLCASSGGQGGAFFGQGTRLTVV.

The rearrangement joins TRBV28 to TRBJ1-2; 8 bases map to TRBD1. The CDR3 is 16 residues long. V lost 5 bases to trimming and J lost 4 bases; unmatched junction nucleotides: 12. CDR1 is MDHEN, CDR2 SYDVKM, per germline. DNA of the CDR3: TGTGCCAGCAGTAACCAGGGGGCTGGAGTTTCCTATGGCTACACCTTC. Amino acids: CASSNQGAGVSYGYTF.

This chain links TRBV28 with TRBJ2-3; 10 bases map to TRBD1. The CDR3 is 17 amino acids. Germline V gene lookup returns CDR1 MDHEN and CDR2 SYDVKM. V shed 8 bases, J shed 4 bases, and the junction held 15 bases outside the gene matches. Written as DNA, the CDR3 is TGTGCCAGCCTTACCCCCTCCCCCGGGACAGGGGCAGATACGCAGTATTTT. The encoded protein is CASLTPSPGTGADTQYF.

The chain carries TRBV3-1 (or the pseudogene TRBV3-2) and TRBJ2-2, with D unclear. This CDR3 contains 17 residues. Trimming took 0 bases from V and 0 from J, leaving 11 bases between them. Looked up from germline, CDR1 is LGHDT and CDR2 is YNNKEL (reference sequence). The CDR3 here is CASSQESIHANTGELFF. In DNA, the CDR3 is TGTGCCAGCAGCCAAGAAAGCATCCACGCGAACACCGGGGAGCTGTTTTTT.

The CDR3 region has the DNA TGTGCCAGACCAGCCGGGTGTCTAGGTATCCTACTCTCCTACGAGCAGTACTTC. It translates to CARPAGCLGILLSYEQYF. The chain is built from TRBV7-6 and TRBJ2-7; no reliable D call. CDR3 size: 18 residues. V dropped 9 bases and J dropped 0 bases, with 27 bases sitting between them. The germline CDR1 and CDR2 sequences are SGHVS and FNYEAQ. The full variable domain, with the rest looked up from reference TRBV7-6 and TRBJ2-7, is GAGVSQSPRYKVTKRGQDVALRCDPISGHVSLYWYRQALGQGPEFLTYFNYEAQQDKSGLPNDRFSAERPEGSISTLTIQRTEQRDSAMYRCARPAGCLGILLSYEQYFGPGTRLTVT.